This TCR beta chain emerged from a study of regulatory T cells in long-lasting Graves disease. Study-level points and caveats: Persistent cases of Graves' showed reduced TCR diversity relative to newly diagnosed patients.

Time point in this sample: persistent/refractory GD, antithyroid drugs over 5 years with positive TRAb. With RNA extracted from PBMCs as input, the TCR library was made. This clonotype has a handful of counts. Its specificity is not known. Construction of TCR beta libraries relied on iRepertoire HTBI primers and on Arm-PCR targeting CDR3 regions. In the study's own analysis: Taken together, the samples had roughly 56 TRBV and more than 12 TRBJ segments identified. A single record per CDR3 protein comes from TCRdb applying MiXCR to the multiplex PCR reads. The V and J calls come from TCRdb's annotation, not from the publication. The table has almost 350,000 distinct CDR3 sequences, about 20% seen once. The TCR sequence derives from a female donor with Graves disease. The material sequenced was peripheral blood mononuclear cells (PBMCs), taken when the disease was refractory, from a patient treated with antithyroid drugs.

CDR3 region: CASSGLAGVGYNEQFF. In nucleotides, the CDR3 is TGTGCCAGCAGTGGATTAGCGGGAGTCGGCTACAATGAGCAGTTCTTC. The V and J genes are TRBV27 and TRBJ2-1; 9 nucleotides agree with TRBD2. The CDR3 loop spans 16 amino acids. The germline V gene encodes CDR1 MNHEY and CDR2 SMNVEV (reference sequence). J lost 3 bases, V lost 5 bases, and 8 bases had no gene match.